These T cell receptor beta chains were read from a single sample in a study of identifying expanded T cells in peripheral blood. The repertoire was sequenced with immunoSEQ multiplex PCR; TCRdb's copy has only in-frame clones and lacks some. The table has 60,000 to 65,000 clones, around 86% seen once. The specimen was blood. These receptors were collected from a person between 18 and 75 years old in good health. Both conserved end residues are part of each CDR3. D genes are given only for firm matches. Rows may omit the clone size; those that give it use once, few, many or a size class.

v_gene	j_gene	abundance	d_gene	CDR3nt	CDR3aa
TRBV19	TRBJ2-6	NA	NA	TGTGCCAGTAGTCATGGAGGGGTAGCTGGGGCCAACGTCCTGACTTTC	CASSHGGVAGANVLTF
TRBV5-1	TRBJ1-1	many	NA	TGCGCCAGCAGGCGGGGGGAAGGTCAGAACACTGAAGCTTTCTTT	CASRRGEGQNTEAFF
TRBV18	TRBJ2-3	NA	NA	TGTGCCAGCTCTCCCCAACTCGGCACAGATACGCAGTATTTT	CASSPQLGTDTQYF
TRBV5-8	TRBJ1-1	NA	NA	TGTGCCAGCAGCTTAGCCCGGAACACTGAAGCTTTCTTT	CASSLARNTEAFF
TRBV27	TRBJ1-4	NA	TRBD1	TGTGCCAGCAGTGAGTACAGGGGTTCTCCTGAAAAACTGTTTTTT	CASSEYRGSPEKLFF
TRBV25-1	TRBJ1-1	NA	TRBD1	TGTGCCAGCAGCCCTCCCGGGACAGTGAACACTGAAGCTTTCTTT	CASSPPGTVNTEAFF
TRBV4-1	TRBJ1-5	NA	NA	TGCGCCAGCAGCTTAGGCAGCAATCAGCCCCAGCATTTT	CASSLGSNQPQHF
TRBV2	TRBJ2-2	NA	TRBD2	TGTGCCAGCAGGGGGGGGACTAGCGGTTACACCGGGGAGCTGTTTTTT	CASRGGTSGYTGELFF
TRBV2	TRBJ1-2	NA	NA	TGTGCCAGCAGTGCCTCCGGGACAAGGGGCTACACCTTC	CASSASGTRGYTF
TRBV4-1	TRBJ2-1	NA	TRBD2	TGCGCCAGCAGCCAATTCATCCCGGGGGCGGGGGGCTACAATGAGCAGTTCTTC	CASSQFIPGAGGYNEQFF
TRBV11-3	TRBJ2-7	NA	TRBD2	TGTGCCAGCAGCAACCCCCGGGACTACAAATCCCCCTACGAGCAGTACTTC	CASSNPRDYKSPYEQYF
TRBV12-5	TRBJ2-2	NA	TRBD2	TGTGCTAGTGGTTTACGAAGCGGGGGCCAGACCGGGGAGCTGTTTTTT	CASGLRSGGQTGELFF
TRBV19	TRBJ1-1	NA	TRBD1	TGTGCCAGTGAGGACAGGGGGTTGAACACTGAAGCTTTCTTT	CASEDRGLNTEAFF
TRBV6-4	TRBJ2-3	NA	TRBD2	TGTGCCAGCAGGACCATTACTAGCGGAACCGCAGATACGCAGTATTTT	CASRTITSGTADTQYF
TRBV6-5	TRBJ2-5	NA	TRBD2	TGTGCCAGCAGACGGGGGGGAGGGACCCAGTACTTC	CASRRGGGTQYF
TRBV10-2	TRBJ2-4	NA	NA	TGCGCCAGCGCTGGATTAGTAGACAAAAACATTCAGTACTTC	CASAGLVDKNIQYF